This TCR beta chain stems from a study of T cell responses to AZD1222 COVID-19 vaccine. Findings and limits, study-wide: AZD1222 recipients seropositive at baseline numbered only five to seven. Reports indicate that nearly half of spike-specific TCRs are directed at unmutated variant regions.

Some clones are missing from TCRdb's copy, which holds only in-frame ones; the method was immunoSEQ multiplex PCR. The table has some 150,000 clones, more than 90% seen once. The count of this clone is one. Its antigen is currently unknown. The CDR3 contains 12 residues. Trimming removed 4 bases from V and 8 bases from J, with 9 bases in between. In germline, CDR1 is LNHDA, CDR2 SQIVND (reference sequence). The receptor was isolated from an adult who received the AZD1222 COVID-19 vaccine. The input for sequencing was peripheral blood, taken 28 days after the second AZD1222 dose. The V call is TRBV19, the J call TRBJ2-1, with D maybe TRBD2 (6 bases). CDR3 residues: CASSRPSDEQFF. The CDR3 DNA reads as TGTGCCAGTAGTAGGCCTAGCGATGAGCAGTTCTTC.